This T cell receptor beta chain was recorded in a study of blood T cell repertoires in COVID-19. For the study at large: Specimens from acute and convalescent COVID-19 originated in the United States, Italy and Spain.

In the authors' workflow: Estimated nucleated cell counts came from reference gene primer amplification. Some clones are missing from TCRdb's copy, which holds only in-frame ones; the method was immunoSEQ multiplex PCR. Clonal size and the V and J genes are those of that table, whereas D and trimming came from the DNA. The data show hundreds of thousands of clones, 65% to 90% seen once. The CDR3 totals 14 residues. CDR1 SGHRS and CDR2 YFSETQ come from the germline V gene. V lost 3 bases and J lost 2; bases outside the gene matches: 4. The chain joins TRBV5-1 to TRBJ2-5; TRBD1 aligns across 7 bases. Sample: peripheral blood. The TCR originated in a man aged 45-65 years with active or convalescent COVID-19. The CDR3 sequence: CASSSQGNQETQYF. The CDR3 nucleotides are TGCGCCAGCAGCTCACAGGGGAATCAAGAGACCCAGTACTTC.